The clone carrying this TCR beta chain has just a few counts. Its cognate antigen is unknown. These data originate in a study of OX40 agonist ivuxolimab in advanced cancers. As for the study in general: Patients were dosed with the agonistic anti-OX40 (CD134) antibody ivuxolimab.

Overall study findings and caveats: Those patients achieving a partial response at 0.1-3.0 mg/kg showed among the lowest clonal expansion.

Looked up from germline, CDR1 is SGDLS and CDR2 is YYNGEE. The V and J ends lost 3 bases and 9 bases respectively, with 16 bases between them. This CDR3 has 13 amino acids. The data were produced by immunoSEQ multiplex PCR, yet TCRdb's version contains in-frame clones alone and is incomplete. The data contain some 10,000 clones, roughly four fifths of them singletons. The V call is TRBV9, the J call TRBJ2-7; tentatively, D is TRBD1 (5 bases). Sequences were derived from CD4+ or CD8+ T cells sorted from blood, sampled in a trial of the OX40 agonist ivuxolimab. The source of this sequence is an adult with an advanced solid tumor such as melanoma, head and neck, liver or kidney cancer. The CDR3 DNA is TGTGCCAGCAGCGGGGGCAATCCCACCTTGCAGTACTTC. This gives the protein CASSGGNPTLQYF.